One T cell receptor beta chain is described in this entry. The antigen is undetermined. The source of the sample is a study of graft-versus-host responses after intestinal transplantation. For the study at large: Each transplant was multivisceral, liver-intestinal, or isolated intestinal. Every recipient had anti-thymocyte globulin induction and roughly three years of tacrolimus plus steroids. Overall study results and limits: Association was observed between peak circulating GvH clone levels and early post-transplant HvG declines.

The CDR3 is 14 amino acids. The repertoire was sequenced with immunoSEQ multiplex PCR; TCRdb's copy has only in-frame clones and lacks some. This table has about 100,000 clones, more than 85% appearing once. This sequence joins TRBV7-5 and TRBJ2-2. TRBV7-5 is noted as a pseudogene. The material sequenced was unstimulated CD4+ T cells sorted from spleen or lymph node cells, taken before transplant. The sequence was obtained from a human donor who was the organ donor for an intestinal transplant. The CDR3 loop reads CARSFINYTGELFF. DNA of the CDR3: TGTGCCAGAAGCTTCATTAATTACACCGGGGAGCTGTTTTTT.